This TCR beta chain was recovered during a study of blood T cell repertoires in COVID-19. On the study more broadly: PBMCs, B-cell-depleted T cells, or T cells were the source of the cDNA or gDNA that made up the material.

The CDR3 extends over 14 amino acids. J was trimmed by 1 base and V by 7 bases; bases with no gene match: 5. The germline V gene has CDR1 MNHEY and CDR2 SVGAGI. Clones were sequenced by immunoSEQ multiplex PCR, and TCRdb holds only the in-frame ones, with some missing. Of over 150,000 clones listed, around nine tenths were seen once; the top ten hold roughly 0.57%. Seattle patient enrollment occurred during active infection, with longitudinal follow-up thereafter. This clonotype originated in a man in his sixties with COVID-19, enrolled during active disease. The sample comprised peripheral blood. The V call is TRBV6-5, the J call TRBJ2-5; 8 bases are a match to TRBD2. The CDR3 DNA is TGTGCCAGCAAACGGGGGGGAGCCCAAGAGACCCAGTACTTC. Residues: CASKRGGAQETQYF.